This entry is about one T cell receptor beta chain. Its antigen is not yet known. The sample holds no much larger clone one base away, and base qualities are not on file. The trial excluded patients who had a history of autoimmune disease or who were on systemic immunosuppression. Peripheral blood for TCR sequencing was collected from all dose cohorts at baseline, on cycle 4 day 1, and on cycle 7 day 1. The samples were taken from a phase I, first-in-human, multicenter, open-label dose-escalation trial of ivuxolimab. Adults with locally advanced or metastatic melanoma, renal cell, hepatocellular, or head and neck squamous cell carcinoma were enrolled in the trial. Before TCR sequencing, CD4+ T cells and CD8+ T cells from peripheral blood were sorted into separate populations. Genomic DNA was isolated from the sorted cells so that the TCRbeta CDR3 region could be sequenced. TCRbeta CDR3 regions were sequenced using the immunoSEQ Assay. In TCRdb, the immuneACCESS table is reduced to in-frame sequences with V and J assigned. These tables do not hold every clone; where another copy was compared, an unresolved V gene accounts for under half, and the others remain unexplained. Recorded for this sample are around 68,000 clones; more than 85% of them occurred a single time. The ten largest account for approximately 1.1% of the sample.

This sample is part of a study of OX40 agonist ivuxolimab in advanced cancers. For the wider study: Ivuxolimab was a fully human IgG2 agonistic monoclonal antibody targeting the costimulatory receptor OX40 (CD134). Intravenous ivuxolimab was administered to patients every 2 weeks at six dose levels: 0.01, 0.1, 0.3, 1.5, 3 and 10 mg/kg. Of the 50 or so patients in dose escalation, around 20 had hepatocellular carcinoma, some 15 had melanoma, 9 had renal cell carcinoma and 9 had head and neck cancer. A male proportion of roughly 85% and a mean age of 60 years, ranging from roughly 23 to 79, were recorded for the dose-escalation cohort. Prior anti-PD-1, anti-PD-L1 or anti-CTLA-4 therapy was permitted, and checkpoint inhibitors had been received by approximately 39% of dose-escalation patients. Three dose-escalation patients achieved partial responses, one with hepatocellular carcinoma and two with cutaneous melanoma. The purpose of peripheral TCRbeta sequencing was to test whether ivuxolimab changed TCR sequence diversity and led to clonal T-cell expansion. The paper describes the monotherapy dose-escalation part (N ≈ 52 patients) of the phase I trial of ivuxolimab. General study outcomes and caveats: In partial responders in the 0.1-3.0 mg/kg groups, normalized peripheral clonal expansion was found to be among the lowest, especially among CD8+ T cells. Antigen specificity was not determined for the clonally expanded peripheral T cells. Low levels of normalized T-cell clonal expansion were also seen in some nonresponding patients. Clonal expansion of both CD4+ and CD8+ blood T cells was observed from baseline to week 6 at doses 0.1 to 3.0 mg/kg. On average, CD8+ T cells showed more expanded clones than CD4+ T cells after ivuxolimab.

Unmatched junction bases come to 3, with V trimmed by 2 bases and J by 3 bases. CDR1 and CDR2, per the germline V gene, are MNHNS and SASEGT. The CDR3 has 15 amino acids, counting the end cysteine and phenylalanine. Only the CDR3 portion is preserved as DNA: 45 bases, with reading frame beginning at the first base. This specimen consisted of CD4+ or CD8+ T cells sorted from blood, obtained in a trial of the OX40 agonist ivuxolimab. This TCR was sampled from an adult with an advanced solid tumor such as melanoma, head and neck, liver or kidney cancer. The sequence is built from TRBV6-1 and TRBJ1-2, and 10 junctional nucleotides match TRBD1. At the DNA level, the sequence is TGTGCCAGCAGTGAACGGGGGACAGGGGACTATGGCTACACCTTC. This translates into CASSERGTGDYGYTF.